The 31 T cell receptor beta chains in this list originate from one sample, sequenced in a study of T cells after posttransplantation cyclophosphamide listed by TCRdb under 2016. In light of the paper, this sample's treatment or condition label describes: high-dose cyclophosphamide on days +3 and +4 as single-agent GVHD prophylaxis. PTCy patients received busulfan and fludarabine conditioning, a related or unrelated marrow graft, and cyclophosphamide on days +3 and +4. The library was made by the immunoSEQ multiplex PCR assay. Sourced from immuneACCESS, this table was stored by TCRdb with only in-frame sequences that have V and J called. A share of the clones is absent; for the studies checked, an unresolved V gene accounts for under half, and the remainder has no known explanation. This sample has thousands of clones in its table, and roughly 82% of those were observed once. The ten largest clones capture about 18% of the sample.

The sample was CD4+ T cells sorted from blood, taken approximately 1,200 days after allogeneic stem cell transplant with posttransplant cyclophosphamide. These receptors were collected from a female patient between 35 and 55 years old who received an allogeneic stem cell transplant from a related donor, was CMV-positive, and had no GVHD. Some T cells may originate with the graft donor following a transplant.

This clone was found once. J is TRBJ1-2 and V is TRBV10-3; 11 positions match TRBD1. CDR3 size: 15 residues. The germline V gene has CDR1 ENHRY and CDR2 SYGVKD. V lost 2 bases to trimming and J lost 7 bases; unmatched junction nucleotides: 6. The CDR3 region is CAISEGQGASSGYTF. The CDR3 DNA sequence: TGTGCCATCAGTGAGGGACAGGGGGCCTCTAGTGGCTACACCTTC.

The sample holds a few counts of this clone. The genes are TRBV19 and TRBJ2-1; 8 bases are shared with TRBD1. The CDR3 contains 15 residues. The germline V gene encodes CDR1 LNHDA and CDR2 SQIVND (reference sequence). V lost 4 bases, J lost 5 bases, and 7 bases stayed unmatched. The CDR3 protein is CASSTTGAANNEQFF. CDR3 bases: TGTGCCAGTAGTACGACAGGGGCGGCTAACAATGAGCAGTTCTTC.

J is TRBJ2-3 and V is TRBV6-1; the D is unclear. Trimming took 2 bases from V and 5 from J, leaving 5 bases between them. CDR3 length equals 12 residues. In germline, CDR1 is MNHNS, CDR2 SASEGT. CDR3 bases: TGTGCCAGCAGTGAATCCAGAGATACGCAGTATTTT. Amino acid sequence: CASSESRDTQYF.

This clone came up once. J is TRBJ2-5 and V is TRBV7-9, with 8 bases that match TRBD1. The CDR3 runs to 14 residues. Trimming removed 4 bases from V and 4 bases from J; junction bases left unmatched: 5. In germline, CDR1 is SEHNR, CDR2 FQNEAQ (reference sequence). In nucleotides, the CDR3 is TGTGCCAGCAGCTCCCCAGGGGGCGTAGAGACCCAGTACTTC. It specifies CASSSPGGVETQYF.

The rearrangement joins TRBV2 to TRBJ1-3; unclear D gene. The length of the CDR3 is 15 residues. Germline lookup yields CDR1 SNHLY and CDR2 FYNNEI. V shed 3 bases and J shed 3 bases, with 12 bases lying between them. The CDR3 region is CASSEEGFGGNTIYF. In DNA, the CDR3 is TGTGCCAGCAGTGAGGAGGGATTCGGTGGAAACACCATATATTTT. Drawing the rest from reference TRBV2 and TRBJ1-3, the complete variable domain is EPEVTQTPSHQVTQMGQEVILRCVPISNHLYFYWYRQILGQKVEFLVSFYNNEISEKSEIFDDQFSVERPDGSNFTLKIRSTKLEDSAMYFCASSEEGFGGNTIYFGEGSWLTVV.

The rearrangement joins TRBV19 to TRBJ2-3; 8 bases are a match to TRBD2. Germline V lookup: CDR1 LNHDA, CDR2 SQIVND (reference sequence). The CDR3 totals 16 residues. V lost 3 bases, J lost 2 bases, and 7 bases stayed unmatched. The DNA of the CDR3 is TGTGCCAGTAGTATGAGCGGGGGCCCTTCCACAGATACGCAGTATTTT. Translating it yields CASSMSGGPSTDTQYF.

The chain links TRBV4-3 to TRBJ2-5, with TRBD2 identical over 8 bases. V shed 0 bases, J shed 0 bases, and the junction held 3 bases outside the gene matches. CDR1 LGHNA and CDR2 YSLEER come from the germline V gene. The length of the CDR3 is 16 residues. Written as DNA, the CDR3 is TGCGCCAGCAGCCAAGATAGCGGGGTGTACCAAGAGACCCAGTACTTC. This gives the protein CASSQDSGVYQETQYF.

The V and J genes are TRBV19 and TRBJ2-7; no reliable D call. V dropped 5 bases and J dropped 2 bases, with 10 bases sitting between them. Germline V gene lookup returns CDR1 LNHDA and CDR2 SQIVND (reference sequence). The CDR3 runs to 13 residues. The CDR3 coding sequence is TGTGCCAGTAGTCGTGCTGACACCTACGAGCAGTACTTC. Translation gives CASSRADTYEQYF.

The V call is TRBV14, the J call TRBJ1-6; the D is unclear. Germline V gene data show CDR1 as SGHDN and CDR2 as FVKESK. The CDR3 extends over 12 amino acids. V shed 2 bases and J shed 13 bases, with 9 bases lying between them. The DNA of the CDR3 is TGTGCCAGCAGCCAATCCGGTTTGCCCCTCCACTTT. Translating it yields CASSQSGLPLHF.

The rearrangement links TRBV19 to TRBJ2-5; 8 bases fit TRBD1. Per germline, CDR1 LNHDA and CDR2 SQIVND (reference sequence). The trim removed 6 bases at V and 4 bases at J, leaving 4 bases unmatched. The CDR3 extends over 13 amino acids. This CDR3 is CASSVGQGETQYF. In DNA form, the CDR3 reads TGTGCCAGTAGCGTCGGACAGGGAGAGACCCAGTACTTC.

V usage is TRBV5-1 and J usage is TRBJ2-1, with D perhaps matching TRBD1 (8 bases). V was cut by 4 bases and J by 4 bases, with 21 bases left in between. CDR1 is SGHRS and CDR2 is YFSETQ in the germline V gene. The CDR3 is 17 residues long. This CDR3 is CASSLGLTGGPYNEQFF. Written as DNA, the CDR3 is TGCGCCAGCAGCCTGGGACTAACAGGGGGGCCTTACAATGAGCAGTTCTTC.

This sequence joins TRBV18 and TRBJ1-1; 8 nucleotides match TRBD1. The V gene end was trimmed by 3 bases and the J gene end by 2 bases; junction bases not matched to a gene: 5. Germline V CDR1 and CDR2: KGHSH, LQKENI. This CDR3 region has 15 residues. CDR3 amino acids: CASSPTGAPNTEAFF. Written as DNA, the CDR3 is TGTGCCAGCTCACCGACAGGGGCCCCAAACACTGAAGCTTTCTTT.

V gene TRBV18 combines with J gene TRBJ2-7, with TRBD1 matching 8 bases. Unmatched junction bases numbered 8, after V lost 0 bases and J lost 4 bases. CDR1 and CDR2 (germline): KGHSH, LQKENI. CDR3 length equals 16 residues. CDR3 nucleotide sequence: TGTGCCAGCTCACCACCCATTCCAGGGGGCAATTACGAGCAGTACTTC. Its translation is CASSPPIPGGNYEQYF.

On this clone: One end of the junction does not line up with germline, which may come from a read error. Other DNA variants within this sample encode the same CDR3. The CDR3 DNA is TGCGCCAGTAGTCCCCCAACTAGTGGGGGCACAGATACGCAGTATTTT. This gives the protein CASSPPTSGGTDTQYF. The chain recombines TRBV19 with TRBJ2-3, with a tentative D call TRBD2 (5 bases). CDR3 size: 16 residues. From germline, CDR1 is LNHDA and CDR2 SQIVND (reference sequence).

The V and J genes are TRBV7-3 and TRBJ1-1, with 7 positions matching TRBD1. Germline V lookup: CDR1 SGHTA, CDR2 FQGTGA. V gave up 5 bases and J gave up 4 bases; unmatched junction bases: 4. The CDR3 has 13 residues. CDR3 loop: CASSQGGGTEAFF. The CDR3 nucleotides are TGTGCCAGCAGCCAGGGGGGAGGCACTGAAGCTTTCTTT.

This chain's CDR3 is CASSLRARDTQYF. CDR3 nucleotides: TGTGCCAGCAGTTTGCGGGCCAGGGATACGCAGTATTTT. The chain couples TRBV6-5 to TRBJ2-3; possible D gene TRBD2, 5 bases. Germline V gene sequence: CDR1 MNHEY, CDR2 SVGAGI. This CDR3 spans 13 amino acids. Trimming removed 4 bases from V and 6 bases from J, with 11 bases in between.

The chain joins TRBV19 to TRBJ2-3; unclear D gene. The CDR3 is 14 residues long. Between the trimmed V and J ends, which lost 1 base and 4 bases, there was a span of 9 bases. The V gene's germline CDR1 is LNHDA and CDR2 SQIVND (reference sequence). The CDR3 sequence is CASSIGQAADTQYF. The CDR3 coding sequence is TGTGCCAGTAGTATAGGTCAGGCCGCAGATACGCAGTATTTT. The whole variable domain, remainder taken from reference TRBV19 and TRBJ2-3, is DGGITQSPKYLFRKEGQNVTLSCEQNLNHDAMYWYRQDPGQGLRLIYYSQIVNDFQKGDIAEGYSVSREKKESFPLTVTSAQKNPTAFYLCASSIGQAADTQYFGPGTRLTVL.

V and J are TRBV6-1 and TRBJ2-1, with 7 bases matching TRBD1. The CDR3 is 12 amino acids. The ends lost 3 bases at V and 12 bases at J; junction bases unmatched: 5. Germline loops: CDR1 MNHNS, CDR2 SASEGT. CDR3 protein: CASSDLYRGQFF. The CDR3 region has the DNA TGTGCCAGCAGTGACCTGTACAGGGGGCAGTTCTTC.

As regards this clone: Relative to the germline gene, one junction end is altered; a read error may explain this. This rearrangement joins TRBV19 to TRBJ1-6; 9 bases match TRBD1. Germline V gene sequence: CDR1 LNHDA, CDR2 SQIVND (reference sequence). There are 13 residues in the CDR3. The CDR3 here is CASGRQGDSPLRF. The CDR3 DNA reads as TGTGCCAGTGGCCGACAGGGGGATTCACCCCTCCGCTTT. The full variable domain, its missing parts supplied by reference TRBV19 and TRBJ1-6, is DGGITQSPKYLFRKEGQNVTLSCEQNLNHDAMYWYRQDPGQGLRLIYYSQIVNDFQKGDIAEGYSVSREKKESFPLTVTSAQKNPTAFYLCASGRQGDSPLRFGNGTRLTVT.

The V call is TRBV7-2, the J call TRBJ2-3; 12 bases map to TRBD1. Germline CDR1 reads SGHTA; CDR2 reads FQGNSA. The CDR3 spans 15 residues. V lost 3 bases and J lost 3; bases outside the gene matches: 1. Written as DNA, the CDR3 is TGTGCCAGCAGCTTGGGACAGGGGGCGACAGATACGCAGTATTTT. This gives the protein CASSLGQGATDTQYF.

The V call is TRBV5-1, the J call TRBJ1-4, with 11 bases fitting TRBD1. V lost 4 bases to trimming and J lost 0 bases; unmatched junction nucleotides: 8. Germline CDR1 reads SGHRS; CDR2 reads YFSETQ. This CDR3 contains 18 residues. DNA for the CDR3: TGCGCCAGCAGCACCGGACAGGGGGCCACTTCAACTAATGAAAAACTGTTTTTT. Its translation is CASSTGQGATSTNEKLFF.

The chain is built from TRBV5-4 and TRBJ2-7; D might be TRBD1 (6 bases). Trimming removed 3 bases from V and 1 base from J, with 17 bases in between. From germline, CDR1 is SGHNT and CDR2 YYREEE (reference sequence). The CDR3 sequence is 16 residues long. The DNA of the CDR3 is TGTGCCAGCAGCTGGGCCGGACAGTTAAATTCCTACGAGCAGTACTTC. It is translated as CASSWAGQLNSYEQYF.

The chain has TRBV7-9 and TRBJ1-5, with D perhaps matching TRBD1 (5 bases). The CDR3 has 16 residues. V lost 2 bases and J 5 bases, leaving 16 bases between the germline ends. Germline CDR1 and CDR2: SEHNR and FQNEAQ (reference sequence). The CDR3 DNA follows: TGTGCCAGCAGCTTATCGCTGGGCCTAGGGGATCAGCCCCAGCATTTT. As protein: CASSLSLGLGDQPQHF.

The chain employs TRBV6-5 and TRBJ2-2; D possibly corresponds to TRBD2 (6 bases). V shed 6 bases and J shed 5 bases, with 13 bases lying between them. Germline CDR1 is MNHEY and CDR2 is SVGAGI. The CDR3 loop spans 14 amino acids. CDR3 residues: CASRAWAGTGELFF. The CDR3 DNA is TGTGCCAGCAGGGCTTGGGCGGGGACCGGGGAGCTGTTTTTT.

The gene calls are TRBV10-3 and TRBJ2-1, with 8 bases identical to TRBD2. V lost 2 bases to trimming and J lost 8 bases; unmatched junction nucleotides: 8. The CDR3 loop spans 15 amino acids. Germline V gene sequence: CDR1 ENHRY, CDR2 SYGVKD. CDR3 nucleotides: TGTGCCATCAGTGAGGGAGGGACTAGGTTACATGAGCAGTTCTTC. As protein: CAISEGGTRLHEQFF.

As DNA, the CDR3 is TGCAGTGCTGGGGCGTACGAGCAGTACTTC. This encodes CSAGAYEQYF. The chain employs TRBV20-1 and TRBJ2-7; maybe TRBD1 (5 bases). The CDR3 consists of 10 residues. CDR1 and CDR2 (germline): DFQATT, SNEGSKA (reference sequence). Trimming pared 5 bases from V and 4 bases from J, leaving 6 bases between.

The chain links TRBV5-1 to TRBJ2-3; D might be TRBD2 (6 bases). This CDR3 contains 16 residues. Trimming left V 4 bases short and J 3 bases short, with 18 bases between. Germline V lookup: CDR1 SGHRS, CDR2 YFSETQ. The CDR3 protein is CASSLGLQTGTDTQYF. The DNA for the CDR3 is TGCGCCAGCAGCCTGGGACTTCAGACGGGGACAGATACGCAGTATTTT.

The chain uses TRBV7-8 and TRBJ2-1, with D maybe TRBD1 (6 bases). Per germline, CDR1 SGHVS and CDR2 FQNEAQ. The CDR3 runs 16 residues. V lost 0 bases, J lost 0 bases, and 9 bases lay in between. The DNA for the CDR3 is TGTGCCAGCAGCTTAGCGGGGACAAGCTCCTACAATGAGCAGTTCTTC. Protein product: CASSLAGTSSYNEQFF.

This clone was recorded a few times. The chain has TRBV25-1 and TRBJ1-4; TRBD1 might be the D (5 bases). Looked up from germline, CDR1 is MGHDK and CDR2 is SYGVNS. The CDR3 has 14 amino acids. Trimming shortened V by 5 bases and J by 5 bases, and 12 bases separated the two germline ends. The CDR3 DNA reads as TGTGCCAGCAGTAGAGACAGTTGGAATGAAAAACTGTTTTTT. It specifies CASSRDSWNEKLFF. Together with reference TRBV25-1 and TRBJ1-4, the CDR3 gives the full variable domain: EADIYQTPRYLVIGTGKKITLECSQTMGHDKMYWYQQDPGMELHLIHYSYGVNSTEKGDLSSESTVSRIRTEHFPLTLESARPSHTSQYLCASSRDSWNEKLFFGSGTQLSVL.

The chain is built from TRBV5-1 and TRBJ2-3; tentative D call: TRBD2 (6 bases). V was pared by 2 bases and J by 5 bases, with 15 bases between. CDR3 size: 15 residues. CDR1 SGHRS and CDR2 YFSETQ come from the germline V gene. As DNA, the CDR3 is TGCGCCAGCAGCTTACGGCGGGGCAACTTAGATACGCAGTATTTT. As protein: CASSLRRGNLDTQYF.

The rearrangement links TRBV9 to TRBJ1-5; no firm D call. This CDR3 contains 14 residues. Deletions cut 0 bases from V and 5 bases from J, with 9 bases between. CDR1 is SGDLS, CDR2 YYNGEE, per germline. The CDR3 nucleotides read TGTGCCAGCAGCGTAGACGGGTCGTATCAGCCCCAGCATTTT. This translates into CASSVDGSYQPQHF.